Described below is a single TCR beta chain sequence and its context. This entry comes from a study of blood T cell repertoires in COVID-19. As for the study in general: COVID-19 samples, acute and convalescent, were from the United States, Italy and Spain. PBMCs, B-cell-depleted T cells, or T cells were the source of the cDNA or gDNA that made up the material.

Looked up from germline, CDR1 is SGHRS and CDR2 is YFSETQ. V shed 5 bases, J shed 4 bases, and the junction held 5 bases outside the gene matches. The CDR3 sequence is 14 residues long. As originally analysed: Nucleated cell number was recorded as an estimate derived from reference gene primer amplification. The assay was immunoSEQ multiplex PCR, and TCRdb's table has in-frame clones only and misses some. From that table come the V and J calls and clone size; the DNA was used to work out D and trimming. The sample yields roughly 98,000 clones, 85% to 95% seen once. Sequenced input: peripheral blood. This TCR derives from a woman aged 55-70 years with active COVID-19. V and J are TRBV5-1 and TRBJ2-3; TRBD2 matches 9 bases. CDR3 amino acids: CASSSGTSPDTQYF. Here the CDR3 DNA reads TGCGCCAGCAGTTCCGGGACTAGCCCAGATACGCAGTATTTT. Full variable domain (outside the CDR3, taken from reference TRBV5-1 and TRBJ2-3): KAGVTQTPRYLIKTRGQQVTLSCSPISGHRSVSWYQQTPGQGLQFLFEYFSETQRNKGNFPGRFSGRQFSNSRSEMNVSTLELGDSALYLCASSSGTSPDTQYFGPGTRLTVL.